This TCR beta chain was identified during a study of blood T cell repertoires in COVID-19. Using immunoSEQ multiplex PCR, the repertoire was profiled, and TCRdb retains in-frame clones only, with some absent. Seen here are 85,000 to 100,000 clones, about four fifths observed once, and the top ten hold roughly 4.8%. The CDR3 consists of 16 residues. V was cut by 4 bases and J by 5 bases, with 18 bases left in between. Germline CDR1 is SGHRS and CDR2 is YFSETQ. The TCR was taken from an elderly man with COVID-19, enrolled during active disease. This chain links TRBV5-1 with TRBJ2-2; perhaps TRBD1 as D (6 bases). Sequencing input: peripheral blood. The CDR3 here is CASSITGSSGTGELFF. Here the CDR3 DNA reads TGCGCCAGCAGCATAACAGGGAGTAGTGGAACCGGGGAGCTGTTTTTT.